This T cell receptor (beta chain) stems from a study of spatial heterogeneity in lung cancer. At the level of the study: The authors sequenced available follow-up PBMC samples, taken a median of about two years after resection. Study-wide results and caveats: Ubiquitous expanded tumor TCRs appeared in blood more at resection than follow-up.

Turning to this clonotype: Its antigen remains unidentified.

V lost 5 bases to trimming and J lost 4 bases; unmatched junction nucleotides: 10. The CDR3 length is 16 residues. Per germline, CDR1 SEHNR and CDR2 FQNEAQ (reference sequence). The sample's time point: blood at routine non-recurrence follow-up after resection. Unsorted whole RNA samples from tumor, nontumor lung or frozen PBMC were sequenced. MiXCR, applied by TCRdb to the 5' RACE reads, yields one record per CDR3 protein. The table has nearly 95,000 distinct CDR3 sequences, just under 20% seen once. The sequence was obtained from a male donor with early-stage non-small cell lung cancer. This chain links TRBV7-9 with TRBJ2-3, with 9 bases matching TRBD2. The sequencing here drew on PBMCs, taken at follow-up. The CDR3 reads CASSRRLAGIADTQYF. Written as DNA, the CDR3 is TGTGCCAGCAGCCGAAGGCTAGCGGGGATCGCAGATACGCAGTATTTT.